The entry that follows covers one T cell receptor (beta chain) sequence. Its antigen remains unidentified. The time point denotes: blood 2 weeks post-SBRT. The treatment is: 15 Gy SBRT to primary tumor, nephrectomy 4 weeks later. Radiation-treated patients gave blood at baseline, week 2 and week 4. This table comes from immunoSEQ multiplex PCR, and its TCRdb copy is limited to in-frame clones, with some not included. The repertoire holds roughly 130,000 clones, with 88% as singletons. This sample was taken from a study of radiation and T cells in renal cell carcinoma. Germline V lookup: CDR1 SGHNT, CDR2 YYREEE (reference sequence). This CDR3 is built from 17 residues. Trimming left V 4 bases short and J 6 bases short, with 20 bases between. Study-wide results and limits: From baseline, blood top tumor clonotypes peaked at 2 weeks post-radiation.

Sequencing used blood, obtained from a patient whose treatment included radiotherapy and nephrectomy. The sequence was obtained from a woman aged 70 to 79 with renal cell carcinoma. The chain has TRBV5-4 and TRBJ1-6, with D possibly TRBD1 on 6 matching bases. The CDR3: CASSPSTDSHFNSPLHF. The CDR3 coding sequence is TGTGCCAGCAGCCCGTCCACGGACAGCCACTTTAATTCACCCCTCCACTTT.